The 12 T cell receptor beta chains below all came from one sample that was sequenced in a study of cytomegalovirus exposure and HLA in healthy donors (dated by TCRdb to about 2017). Receptor libraries were prepared by the immunoSEQ multiplex PCR assay. For the multiplex PCR, a mixture combining 60 forward primers for TCR Vbeta segments and 13 reverse primers for TCR Jbeta segments was used. In TCRdb, the immuneACCESS table is reduced to in-frame sequences with V and J assigned. These tables do not hold every clone; where another copy was compared, an unresolved V gene accounts for under half, and the others remain unexplained. The sample table shows 130,000 to 150,000 clones, and approximately 71% are seen once. Of the sample, 4.5% to 6% is held by the ten largest clones. The sequenced sample was PBMCs. The origin of the receptors is a woman in her forties or fifties in good health and CMV-seronegative.

The chain has TRBV2 and TRBJ2-7; 9 nucleotides align to TRBD2. Trimming at V came to 7 bases and at J to 0 bases, leaving 7 bases not matched to a gene. The CDR3 has 15 residues. The V gene's germline CDR1 is SNHLY and CDR2 FYNNEI. The CDR3 DNA sequence: TGTGCCAGCATCGGCGGGGGGGCTTACTCCTACGAGCAGTACTTC. It specifies CASIGGGAYSYEQYF.

The chain couples TRBV29-1 to TRBJ1-3; D is unresolved. This CDR3 is 11 amino acids long. The germline gives CDR1 SQVTM, CDR2 ANQGSEA. V shed 5 bases and J shed 4 bases, with 6 bases lying between them. The CDR3 region has the DNA TGCAGCGTTCCCGGGGGAAACACCATATATTTT. It specifies CSVPGGNTIYF.

The CDR3 spells CASSIGYREGYTF. The CDR3 nucleotides are TGTGCCAGTAGTATAGGCTACAGGGAAGGCTACACCTTC. This chain links TRBV19 with TRBJ1-2, with D possibly being TRBD1 (6 bases). CDR1 is LNHDA and CDR2 is SQIVND in the germline V gene (reference sequence). Deletions cut 1 base from V and 8 bases from J, with 11 bases between. The CDR3 consists of 13 residues.

The chain carries TRBV6-5 and TRBJ1-5; the match to TRBD1 covers 10 bases. Germline CDR1 reads MNHEY; CDR2 reads SVGAGI. After removal of 2 bases from V and 6 bases from J, the junction contained 7 bases not matched to a gene. This CDR3 region has 16 residues. CDR3 protein: CASSYLGTGVAQPQHF. The CDR3 coding sequence is TGTGCCAGCAGTTACCTTGGGACAGGGGTTGCTCAGCCCCAGCATTTT.

The rearrangement joins TRBV2 to TRBJ1-2, with D maybe TRBD1 (5 bases). Germline-derived CDR1 and CDR2 are SNHLY and FYNNEI. CDR3 length equals 12 residues. With 6 bases removed from V and 0 bases from J, the gap between germline ends came to 5 bases. The CDR3 sequence is CASRTANYGYTF. Written as DNA, the CDR3 is TGTGCCAGCAGGACAGCTAACTATGGCTACACCTTC.

This clone came up a few times. The chain links TRBV7-6 to TRBJ1-3; TRBD1 agrees at 9 bases. This CDR3 spans 15 amino acids. Germline loops: CDR1 SGHVS, CDR2 FNYEAQ. The ends lost 5 bases at V and 2 bases at J; junction bases unmatched: 4. CDR3 in DNA: TGTGCCAGCAGCCCGGGGACAGGGCCTGGAAACACCATATATTTT. Protein sequence: CASSPGTGPGNTIYF.

The chain recombines TRBV15 with TRBJ2-1, with TRBD1 matching over 8 bases. CDR1 and CDR2 (germline): LNHNV, YYDKDF (reference sequence). V lost 3 bases and J lost 6; bases outside the gene matches: 10. This CDR3 contains 16 residues. The CDR3 region is CATSSYGQGRRNEQFF. DNA for the CDR3: TGTGCCACCAGCAGTTACGGACAGGGAAGGCGCAATGAGCAGTTCTTC.

The chain is built from TRBV29-1 and TRBJ2-1; no reliable D call. This CDR3 region has 12 residues. Germline CDR1 is SQVTM and CDR2 is ANQGSEA. V lost 6 bases, J lost 2 bases, and 8 bases lay in between. The CDR3 is CSVPQTYNEQFF. CDR3 in DNA: TGCAGCGTGCCTCAGACCTACAATGAGCAGTTCTTC.

This clone was picked up a small number of times. J is TRBJ1-5 and V is TRBV7-5. TRBV7-5 is deemed a pseudogene. CDR3 length equals 12 residues. The CDR3 nucleotides are TGTGCCAGAGGGGGAGGGAATCAGCCCCAGCATTTT. It translates to CARGGGNQPQHF.

The chain has TRBV2 and TRBJ1-1; D gene unclear. Germline V gene sequence: CDR1 SNHLY, CDR2 FYNNEI. V shed 3 bases and J shed 6 bases, with 17 bases lying between them. CDR3 length: 15 residues. CDR3 bases: TGTGCCAGCAGTGACCGTGGGTGGAGGAAGGCTGAAGCTTTCTTT. This sequence encodes CASSDRGWRKAEAFF. The full variable domain, with the rest looked up from reference TRBV2 and TRBJ1-1, is EPEVTQTPSHQVTQMGQEVILRCVPISNHLYFYWYRQILGQKVEFLVSFYNNEISEKSEIFDDQFSVERPDGSNFTLKIRSTKLEDSAMYFCASSDRGWRKAEAFFGQGTRLTVV.

This clone has only one observation. CDR3 residues: CASSSGQINSPLHF. The CDR3 DNA is TGCGCCAGCAGCTCCGGACAGATTAATTCACCCCTCCACTTT. J is TRBJ1-6 and V is TRBV5-1; D possibly corresponds to TRBD1 (6 bases). The CDR3 is 14 amino acids. CDR1 is SGHRS, CDR2 YFSETQ, per germline. Trimming left V 3 bases short and J 6 bases short, with 10 bases between.

The chain links TRBV6-5 to TRBJ2-7, with 7 bases that match TRBD2. Per germline, CDR1 MNHEY and CDR2 SVGAGI. Germline trimming cut 2 bases from V and 0 bases from J; bases unmatched to any gene: 7. CDR3 length: 16 residues. CDR3 nucleotides: TGTGCCAGCAGTTACGCGGGAGCAATTCTCTCCTACGAGCAGTACTTC. It is translated as CASSYAGAILSYEQYF.